This entry is about one T cell receptor beta chain. Its antigen remains undetermined. Qualities for individual bases were not recorded, and no much larger clone is one base off. TCR beta CDR3 regions were amplified from RNA transcripts for repertoire sequencing. HTBI primers and the Qiagen OneStep RT-PCR kit were used in a first-round RT-PCR, which was followed by a second-round multiplex PCR, size selection and purification. The libraries underwent paired-end sequencing with 100 bp reads on an Illumina HiSeq2000. As for the original processing: SOAPnuke was used for read processing, and reads with adapters, uncalled bases, a mean Phred below 15, or no exact constant-primer or identifier match were discarded. COPE v1.2.5 was used to merge the high-quality paired reads. Unique nucleotide sequences were defined as clonotypes and aligned to IMGT TRB V, D and J references using MiTCR v1.1. Analysis was restricted to V-J combinations with a frequency above 0.0001, which covered about 99% of repertoires. A TCR clonal expansion and chaos score per V-J combination was defined as the ratio of F50 clonal expansion to chaos observed in the TCRdist matrix. Welch's t-statistics and random forest were used to narrow the features down to 10 to 15 V-J combinations, which were then fed into a naive Bayes classifier. Thyroid-blood repertoire similarity was quantified with the Morisita-Horn index. TCRdb reprocessed the public reads (quality trimming at Q25 with fastp, clone calling with MiXCR) and kept in-frame beta chains. Rows with one shared CDR3 protein collapse into an entry with the most common genes and DNA. The V and J calls were not made by the authors but by TCRdb's processing. The sample table contains over a million distinct CDR3 sequences; only one count was recorded for 36% of them. In total, the top ten clones hold roughly 11% of the sample.

CDR1 and CDR2, per the germline V gene, are SNHLY and FYNNEI. The CDR3 starts with the cysteine, ends with the phenylalanine, and has 15 residues. CDR3 DNA only is kept here, 45 bases in frame from base 1. Trimming removed 3 bases from V and 2 bases from J, leaving 11 bases between the germline ends. This entry belongs to a study of Graves' ophthalmopathy and Graves' hyperthyroidism listed by TCRdb under 2018. Some background on the complete study: Hyperthyroidism was considered stable if no progression to ophthalmopathy occurred within 18 months of follow-up. Following sampling, methimazole starting at 30 mg daily was administered to hyperthyroidism patients, and high-dose intravenous methylprednisolone was administered to ophthalmopathy patients. To explore V-J signatures distinguishing ophthalmopathy from hyperthyroidism, a discovery set of 100 or so patients (around 44 ophthalmopathy, some 57 stable hyperthyroidism) was enrolled. An independent validation cohort was composed of roughly 18 hyperthyroidism patients and 17 patients who later progressed from hyperthyroidism to ophthalmopathy. In over 5 hyperthyroidism patients, the T-cell repertoire of thyroid tissue was compared with the T-cell repertoire of blood. To tell Graves' ophthalmopathy apart from Graves' hyperthyroidism, and to predict which patients would progress to ophthalmopathy, the study relied on TCR beta repertoire signatures. In total, around 130 blood samples were TCR-sequenced: 43 ophthalmopathy, under 80 hyperthyroidism and about 17 hyperthyroidism-to-ophthalmopathy patients.

Paper-wide results and their limitations: Ophthalmopathy was separated from stable hyperthyroidism by the 13-signature model with about 88% sensitivity and around 81% specificity in cross-validation and with 80%/75% in the test set. In validation, the model predicted ophthalmopathy progression with less than 71% sensitivity and around 72% specificity; fewer than 15 predicted patients were CT-confirmed with GO in a median of approximately six months. Most expanded thyroid clonotypes with frequency above 0.001 were also detected in blood, suggesting blood repertoires may reflect the thyroid immune response. No statistical method was used to set the sample size in advance, and the investigators knew which group each participant was assigned to.

Patients with hyperthyroidism were aged 18 to 65 years, had been newly diagnosed, and had a disease duration of less than 2 months. Patients with other autoimmune diseases, uncontrolled infections, pregnancy or lactation were excluded from the study. Diagnosis relied on clinical symptoms, serum thyroxine, TRAb, thyroid ultrasound and orbital computed tomography. Total RNA was extracted with Trizol reagent and quality-checked on an Agilent 2100 Bioanalyzer. Rearrangement joined TRBV2 to TRBJ1-3, with the D gene call left open. The TCR sequence derives from an adult man with Graves' hyperthyroidism. The specimen was peripheral blood or thyroid tissue (not recorded which). The nucleotides read TGTGCCAGCAGTGACAAGAAGGCGGCTGGAAACACCATATATTTT. It is translated as CASSDKKAAGNTIYF. Beyond the CDR3, the reference TRBV2 and TRBJ1-3 genes provide the residues; the full variable domain reads: EPEVTQTPSHQVTQMGQEVILRCVPISNHLYFYWYRQILGQKVEFLVSFYNNEISEKSEIFDDQFSVERPDGSNFTLKIRSTKLEDSAMYFCASSDKKAAGNTIYFGEGSWLTVV.